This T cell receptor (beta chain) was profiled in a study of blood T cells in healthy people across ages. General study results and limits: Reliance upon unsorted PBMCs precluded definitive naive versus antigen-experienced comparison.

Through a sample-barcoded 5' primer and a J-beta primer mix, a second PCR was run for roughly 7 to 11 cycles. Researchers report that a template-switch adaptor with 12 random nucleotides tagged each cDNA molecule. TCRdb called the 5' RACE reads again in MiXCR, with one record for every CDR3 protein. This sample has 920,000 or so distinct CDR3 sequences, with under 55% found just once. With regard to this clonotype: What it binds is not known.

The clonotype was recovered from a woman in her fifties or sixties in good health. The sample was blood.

CDR3 residues: CATSRERMGTGGYEQYF. For the CDR3, the DNA is TGTGCCACCAGCAGAGAACGGATGGGGACAGGGGGCTACGAGCAGTACTTC. The chain employs TRBV15 and TRBJ2-7; 11 nucleotides agree with TRBD1. V lost 0 bases to trimming and J lost 3 bases; unmatched junction nucleotides: 7. Germline CDR1 and CDR2: LNHNV and YYDKDF (reference sequence). The CDR3 contains 17 residues.